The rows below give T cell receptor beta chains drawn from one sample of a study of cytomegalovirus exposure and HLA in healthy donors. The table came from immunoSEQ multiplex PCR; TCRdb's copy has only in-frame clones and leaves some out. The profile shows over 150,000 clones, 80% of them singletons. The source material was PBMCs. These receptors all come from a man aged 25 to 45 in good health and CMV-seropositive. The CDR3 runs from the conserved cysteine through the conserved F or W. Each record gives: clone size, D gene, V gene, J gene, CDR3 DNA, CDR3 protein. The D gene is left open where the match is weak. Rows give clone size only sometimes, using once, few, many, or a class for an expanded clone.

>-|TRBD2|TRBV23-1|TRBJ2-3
TGCGCCCTCGGGGGGGGGCCGGTCACAGATACGCAGTATTTT
CALGGGPVTDTQYF
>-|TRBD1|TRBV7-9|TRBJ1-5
TGTGCCAGCAGCTTAGTTGGACAGGGGGCTCAGCCCCAGCATTTT
CASSLVGQGAQPQHF
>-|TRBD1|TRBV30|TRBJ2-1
TGTGCCCGGGACAGCTCCTACAATGAGCAGTTCTTC
CARDSSYNEQFF
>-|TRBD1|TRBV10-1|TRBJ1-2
TGCGCCAGCAGTGAGGGACAGGGGTATGGCTACACCTTC
CASSEGQGYGYTF
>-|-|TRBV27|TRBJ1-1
TGTGCCAGCAGTGCAGGGGTTCCGGGCACTGAAGCTTTCTTT
CASSAGVPGTEAFF
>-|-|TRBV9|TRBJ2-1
TGTGCCAGCAGCCCCTCCCCCTACAATGAGCAGTTCTTC
CASSPSPYNEQFF
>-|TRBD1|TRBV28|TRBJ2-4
TGTGCCAGCAGTCGGACAGGGGTAAACATTCAGTACTTC
CASSRTGVNIQYF
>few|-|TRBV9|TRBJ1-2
TGTGCCAGCAGCGTAGAGGGCGTAGGACAGTCCCATCAAGGCGGCTATGGCTACACCTTC
CASSVEGVGQSHQGGYGYTF
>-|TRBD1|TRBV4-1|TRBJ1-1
TGCGCCAGCAGCCAGGGACAGTGGAACACTGAAGCTTTCTTT
CASSQGQWNTEAFF
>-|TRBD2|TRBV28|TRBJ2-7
TGTGCCAGCAGTAGACTAGCGTATTCCTACGAGCAGTACTTC
CASSRLAYSYEQYF
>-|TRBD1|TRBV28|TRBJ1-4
TGTGCCAGCAGTTTTGAAGGGACAGGGAATGAAAAACTGTTTTTT
CASSFEGTGNEKLFF
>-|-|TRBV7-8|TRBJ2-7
TGTGCCAGCAGCGACCGACTAGACTCAGGCTCCTACGAGCAGTACTTC
CASSDRLDSGSYEQYF
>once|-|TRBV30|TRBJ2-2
TGTGCCTGGAGTGCCAGGAACACCGGGGAGCTGTTTTTT
CAWSARNTGELFF
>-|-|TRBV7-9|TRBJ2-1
TGTGCCAGCCGCCGGGACACACATTACAATGAGCAGTTCTTC
CASRRDTHYNEQFF
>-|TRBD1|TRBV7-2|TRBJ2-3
TGTGCCAGCAGCTTAGGGCAGGGGGTCTCAGATACGCAGTATTTT
CASSLGQGVSDTQYF
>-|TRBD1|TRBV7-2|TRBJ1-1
TGTGCCAGCAGTCGAGGACAGGCGAACACTGAAGCTTTCTTT
CASSRGQANTEAFF
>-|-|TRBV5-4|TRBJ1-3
TGTGCCAGCAGCTCCGGGGGATCTGGAAACACCATATATTTT
CASSSGGSGNTIYF
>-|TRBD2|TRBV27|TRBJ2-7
TGTGCCAGCAGTTTCCGGGGAGGGACCTACGAGCAGTACTTC
CASSFRGGTYEQYF
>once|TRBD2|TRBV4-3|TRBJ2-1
TGCGCCAGCAGCTTGGTAGGACTAGCGAGGGATGAGCAGTTCTTC
CASSLVGLARDEQFF
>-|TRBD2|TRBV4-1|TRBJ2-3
TGCGCCAGCAGCCAAGATAGTACTAGCGGGCGCGTTAGCACAGATACGCAGTATTTT
CASSQDSTSGRVSTDTQYF
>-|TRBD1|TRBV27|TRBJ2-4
TGTGCCAGCAGTTTTGGGGACAGGGGTTCGGGAAACATTCAGTACTTC
CASSFGDRGSGNIQYF
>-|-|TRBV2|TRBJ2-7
TGTGCCAGCAGTCAAGACTACTCTGGGGAGCAGTACTTC
CASSQDYSGEQYF
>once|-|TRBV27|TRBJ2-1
TGTGCCAGCAGTTCCGTCCTAGCCCAGTCATACAATGAGCAGTTCTTC
CASSSVLAQSYNEQFF
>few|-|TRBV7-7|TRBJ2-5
TGTGCCAGCAGCCTAGGAGACCAAGAGACCCAGTACTTC
CASSLGDQETQYF
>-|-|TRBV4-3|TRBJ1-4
TGCGCCAGCAGCCAAGCCGGGGTGGGTGAAAAACTGTTTTTT
CASSQAGVGEKLFF
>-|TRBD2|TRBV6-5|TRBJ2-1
TGTGCCAGCAGTTCCCTCCGGGGGGTTGGGCTCAATGAGCAGTTCTTC
CASSSLRGVGLNEQFF
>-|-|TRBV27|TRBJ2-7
TGTGCCAGCAGTTTATCGGCCTTACGACGGGACGAGCAGTACTTC
CASSLSALRRDEQYF
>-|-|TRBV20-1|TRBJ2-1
TGCAGTGCTACCAGGGATGAGCAGTTCTTC
CSATRDEQFF
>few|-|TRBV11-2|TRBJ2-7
TGTGCCAGCACCGGTCGGAGATCCTACGAGCAGTACTTC
CASTGRRSYEQYF
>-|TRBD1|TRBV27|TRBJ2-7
TGTGCCAGCAGTGCGGGGACAGGGGGTTACGAGCAGTACTTC
CASSAGTGGYEQYF
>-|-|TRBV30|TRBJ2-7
TGTGCCTGGAGTAGTGGTCGCGGGCGCGAGCAGTACTTC
CAWSSGRGREQYF
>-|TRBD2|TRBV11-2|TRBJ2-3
TGTGCCAGCAGCTTAGGCGTGCGGGGGGGCGTAGATACGCAGTATTTT
CASSLGVRGGVDTQYF
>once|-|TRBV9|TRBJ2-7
TGTGCCAGCAGCGTAGACGGCAGGGGAACCTACGAGCAGTACTTC
CASSVDGRGTYEQYF
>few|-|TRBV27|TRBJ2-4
TGTGCCAGCAGTGAGATAATCTCGAAAAACATTCAGTACTTC
CASSEIISKNIQYF
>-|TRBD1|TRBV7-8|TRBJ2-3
TGTGCCAGCAGCTCAGGGGGACAGGGTAAAGATACGCAGTATTTT
CASSSGGQGKDTQYF
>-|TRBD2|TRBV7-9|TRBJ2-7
TGTGCCAGCAGCTTAGGTGGCCCCGGGACTAGCGCTGTCGAGCAGTACTTC
CASSLGGPGTSAVEQYF
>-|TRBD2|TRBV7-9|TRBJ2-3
TGTTCCAGCAGCTTAACAATCACTAGCGGCTACACAGATACGCAGTATTTT
CSSSLTITSGYTDTQYF
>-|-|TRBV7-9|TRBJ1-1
TGTGCCAGCAGCTTGCGTATCCCAGGGACTGAAGCTTTCTTT
CASSLRIPGTEAFF
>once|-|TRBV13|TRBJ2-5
TGTGCCAGCAGCTTAGAACAGCAAGAGACCCAGTACTTC
CASSLEQQETQYF
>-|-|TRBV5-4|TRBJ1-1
TGTGCCAGCAGCCCTAGAATCCAGAACACTGAAGCTTTCTTT
CASSPRIQNTEAFF
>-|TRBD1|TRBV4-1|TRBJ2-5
TGCGCCAGCAGCCAAGTTGAGACAGGGGATGAGACCCAGTACTTC
CASSQVETGDETQYF
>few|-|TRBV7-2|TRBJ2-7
TGTGCCAGCAGCTTAGTCACAGGGAATTACGAGCAGTACTTC
CASSLVTGNYEQYF
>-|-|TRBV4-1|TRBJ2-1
TGCGCCAGCAGCCAAGGCTGGGTCGGGTTGACCTACAATGAGCAGTTCTTC
CASSQGWVGLTYNEQFF
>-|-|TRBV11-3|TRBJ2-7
TGTGCCAGCAGCTTAGACCCCCGGGTTTTCTACGAGCAGTACTTC
CASSLDPRVFYEQYF
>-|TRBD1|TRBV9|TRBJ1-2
TGTGCCAGCAGCGCGGGAGGGGGCGACGGAAACTATGGCTACACCTTC
CASSAGGGDGNYGYTF
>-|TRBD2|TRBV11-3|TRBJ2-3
TGTGCCAGCAGCTCCGGACTAGCGGGAGCCACAGATACGCAGTATTTT
CASSSGLAGATDTQYF
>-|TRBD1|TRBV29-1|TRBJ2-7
TGCAGCGGCTGGGGACAGGGGGCCAAGAGCTCCTACGAGCAGTACTTC
CSGWGQGAKSSYEQYF
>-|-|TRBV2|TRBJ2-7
TGTGCCAGCAGGGAGACCAAGTACGGGGGAGTAGCATACGAGCAGTACTTC
CASRETKYGGVAYEQYF